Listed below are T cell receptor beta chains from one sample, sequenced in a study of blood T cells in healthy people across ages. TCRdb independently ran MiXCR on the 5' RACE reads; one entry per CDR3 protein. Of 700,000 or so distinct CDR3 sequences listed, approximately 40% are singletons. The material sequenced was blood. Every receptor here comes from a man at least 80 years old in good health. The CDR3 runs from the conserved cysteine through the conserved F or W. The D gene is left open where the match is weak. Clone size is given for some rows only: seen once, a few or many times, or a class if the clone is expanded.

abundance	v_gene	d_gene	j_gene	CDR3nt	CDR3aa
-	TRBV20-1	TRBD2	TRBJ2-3	TGCAGTGCTCCCGGGACTACCCAGCCCACAGATACGCAGTATTTT	CSAPGTTQPTDTQYF
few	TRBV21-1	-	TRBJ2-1	TGTGCCAGCAGCGCGTTCGGCGGGGGGCCCTACAATGAGCAGTTCTTC	CASSAFGGGPYNEQFF
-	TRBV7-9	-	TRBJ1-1	TGTGCCAGCAGCTTAGCCGGGGGGCAAGAGAACACTGAAGCTTTCTTT	CASSLAGGQENTEAFF
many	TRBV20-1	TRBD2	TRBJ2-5	TGCAGTGCTAGCCGGATTAGCGGGCAAGAGACCCAGTACTTC	CSASRISGQETQYF
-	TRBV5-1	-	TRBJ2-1	TGCGCCAGCAGCTTCGACACGAACAATGAGCAGTTCTTC	CASSFDTNNEQFF
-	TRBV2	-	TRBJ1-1	TGTGCCAGCAGTCCGACGTCCCTAGCGAACACTGAAGCTTTCTTT	CASSPTSLANTEAFF
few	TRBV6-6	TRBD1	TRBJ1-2	TGTGCCAGCAGTCCGACAGGGTTCTATGGCTACACCTTC	CASSPTGFYGYTF
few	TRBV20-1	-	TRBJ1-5	TGCAGTGCTAGAGATATCGGGAAGTGGTCGAGCAATCAGCCCCAGCATTTT	CSARDIGKWSSNQPQHF
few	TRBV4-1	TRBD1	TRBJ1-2	TGCGCCAGCAGCCAAAGGCTTCCGGGACAGTCAAGGTACTATGGCTACACCTTC	CASSQRLPGQSRYYGYTF
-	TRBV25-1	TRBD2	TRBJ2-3	TGTGCCAGCAGTGAAAACTTGGTTGTGGATAGCGGGAGGGCAGATACGCAGTATTTT	CASSENLVVDSGRADTQYF
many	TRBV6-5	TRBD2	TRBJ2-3	TGTGCCAGTAGCACTAGCGCTCGCACAGATACGCAGTATTTT	CASSTSARTDTQYF
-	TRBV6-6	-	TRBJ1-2	TGTGCCAGCATCGGGCAAGGGCAGTATGGCTACACCTTC	CASIGQGQYGYTF
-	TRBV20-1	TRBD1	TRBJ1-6	TGCAGTGCAATGGACAGGGACAATTCACCCCTCCACTTT	CSAMDRDNSPLHF
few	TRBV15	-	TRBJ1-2	TGTGCCACCAGCAGAGGTTGGACAGCGGGTGGCTACACCTTC	CATSRGWTAGGYTF
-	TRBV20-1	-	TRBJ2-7	TGCAGTGCTAGGGACGCTGAGCGGCCAACCTTCCAGAATGAGCAGTACTTC	CSARDAERPTFQNEQYF
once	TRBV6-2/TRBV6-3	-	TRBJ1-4	TGTGCCAGCAGCATGGACAGCCGGAAACTGTTTTTT	CASSMDSRKLFF
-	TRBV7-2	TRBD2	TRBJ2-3	TGTGCCAGCAGCCCGGCGAGCGGGGGGTTAGATACGCAGTATTTT	CASSPASGGLDTQYF
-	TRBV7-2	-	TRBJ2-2	TGTGCCAGCAGCTCACAAGGTCCGGGCGGGGAGCTGTTTTTT	CASSSQGPGGELFF
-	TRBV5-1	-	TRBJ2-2	TGCGCCAGCAGCTCGACCGCCGGGACTAACACCGGGGAGCTGTTTTTT	CASSSTAGTNTGELFF
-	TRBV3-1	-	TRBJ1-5	TGTGCCAGCAGCCAATCGGTTGGCAATCAGCCCCAGCATTTT	CASSQSVGNQPQHF
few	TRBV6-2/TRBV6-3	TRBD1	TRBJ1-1	TGTGCCAGCAGACGTCGGACAGGGGGGGACACTGAAGCTTTCTTT	CASRRRTGGDTEAFF
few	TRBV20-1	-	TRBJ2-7	TGCAGTGCTAGCGACTCGGACACCGGCTCCTACGAGCAGTACTTC	CSASDSDTGSYEQYF
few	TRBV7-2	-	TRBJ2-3	TGTGCCAGCAGCGACGGCGGGGGGCGCACAGGGGCAGATACGCAGTATTTT	CASSDGGGRTGADTQYF
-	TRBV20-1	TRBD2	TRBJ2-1	TGCAGTGCTCAGCGGGGTGGGGGCAATGAGCAGTTCTTC	CSAQRGGGNEQFF
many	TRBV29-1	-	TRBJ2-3	TGCAGCTCCCGCCTCACCACAGATACGCAGTATTTT	CSSRLTTDTQYF
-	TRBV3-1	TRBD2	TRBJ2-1	TGTGCCAGCAGCCTCCAAGCGGGGGGCTTAGGTGAGCAGTTCTTC	CASSLQAGGLGEQFF
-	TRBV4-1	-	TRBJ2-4	TGCGCCAGCAGCCAAACAGTCTCCTTAGCCAAAAACATTCAGTACTTC	CASSQTVSLAKNIQYF
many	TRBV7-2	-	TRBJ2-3	TGTGCCAGCAGCCGTTGGACTATCCGGGGAACAGATACGCAGTATTTT	CASSRWTIRGTDTQYF
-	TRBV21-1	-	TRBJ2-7	TGTGCCAGCAGCAAAGAGGGGACTAGCGGACCCTACAATGAGCAGTACTTC	CASSKEGTSGPYNEQYF
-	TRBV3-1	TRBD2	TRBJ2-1	TGTGCCAGCAGCCCGAGAATGTCTAGCGGGGACTCGAGCTCCTACAATGAGCAGTTCTTC	CASSPRMSSGDSSSYNEQFF
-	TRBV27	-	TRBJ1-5	TGTGCCAGCAGTTTAGGCGGGGGCGCGGGTACTCAGCCCCAGCATTTT	CASSLGGGAGTQPQHF
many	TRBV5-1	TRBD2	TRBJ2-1	TGCGCCAGCAGCTTGGTAGCGGGGGGAGACAATGAGCAGTTCTTC	CASSLVAGGDNEQFF
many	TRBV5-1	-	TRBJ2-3	TGCGCCAGCAGCTTGGCGGCAGGTCGCACAGATACGCAGTATTTT	CASSLAAGRTDTQYF
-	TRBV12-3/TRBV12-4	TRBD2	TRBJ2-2	TGTGCCAGCAGTCCGGGACTAGCAAGGAGCGGGGAGCTGTTTTTT	CASSPGLARSGELFF
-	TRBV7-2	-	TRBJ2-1	TGTGCCAGCAGCTTAGTGGGGAGCCCCACGAGCAATGAGCAGTTCTTC	CASSLVGSPTSNEQFF
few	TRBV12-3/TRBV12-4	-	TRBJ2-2	TGTGCCAGCAGACTCCAGGGGATGAACACCGGGGAGCTGTTTTTT	CASRLQGMNTGELFF
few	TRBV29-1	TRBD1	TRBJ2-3	TGCAGCGTTGAAGATTACCGACAGGGAGGCACAGATACGCAGTATTTT	CSVEDYRQGGTDTQYF
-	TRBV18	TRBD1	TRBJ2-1	TGTGCCAGCTCCCCGGGGGGACAGGGGGTAACCAATGAGCAGTTCTTC	CASSPGGQGVTNEQFF
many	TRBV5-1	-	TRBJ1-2	TGCGCCAGCAGCTTAGTGGCAGGGGCCAACTATGGCTACACCTTC	CASSLVAGANYGYTF
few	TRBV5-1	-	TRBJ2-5	TGCGCCAGCAGCTTGGTGGCTTCGTCCCAAGAGACCCAGTACTTC	CASSLVASSQETQYF
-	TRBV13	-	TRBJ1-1	TGTGCCAGCAGAGTTACCGGGACATTGAACACTGAAGCTTTCTTT	CASRVTGTLNTEAFF
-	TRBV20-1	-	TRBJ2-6	TGCAGCGCTGACTTTCCCTCTGGGGCCAACGTCCTGACTTTC	CSADFPSGANVLTF
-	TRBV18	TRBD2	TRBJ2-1	TGTGCCAGCTCACCAAGGGACAGGGCGACTAGCGGGAGTCGCAATGAGCAGTTCTTC	CASSPRDRATSGSRNEQFF
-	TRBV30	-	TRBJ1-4	TGTGCCTGGACAGCTGCAACTAATGAAAAACTGTTTTTT	CAWTAATNEKLFF
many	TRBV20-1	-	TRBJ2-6	TGCAGTGCTCAACGGTCGTCTGGGGCCAACGTCCTGACTTTC	CSAQRSSGANVLTF
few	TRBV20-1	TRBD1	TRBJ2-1	TGCAGTGCTTCGGGAGGGGGACAGGGGTCAAAGAGGTCCCCCAATGAGCAGTTCTTC	CSASGGGQGSKRSPNEQFF
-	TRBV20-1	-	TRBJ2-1	TGCAGTGCTGGACGACCGGGAGTGAAGTACAATGAGCAGTTCTTC	CSAGRPGVKYNEQFF
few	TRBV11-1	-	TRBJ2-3	TGTGCCAGCAGCTTAGGTCCGTCCGATACGCAGTATTTT	CASSLGPSDTQYF
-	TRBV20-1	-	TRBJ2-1	TGCAGTGCTAGAGACTCAGCGGGCGACGTCTCCTACAATGAGCAGTTCTTC	CSARDSAGDVSYNEQFF
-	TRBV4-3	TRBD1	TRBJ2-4	TGCGCCAGCAGCCAAGCCCGGGACAGGGAGGCTCGGCAGTACTTC	CASSQARDREARQYF
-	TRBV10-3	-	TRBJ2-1	TGTGCCACCGGGACTGGAGCCTACAATGAGCAGTTCTTC	CATGTGAYNEQFF
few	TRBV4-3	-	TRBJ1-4	TGCGCCAGCAGCCAAAGACTAGGAGGGGGAAATGAAAAACTGTTTTTT	CASSQRLGGGNEKLFF
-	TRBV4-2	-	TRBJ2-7	TGTGCCAGCAGCCAAGATGGGGCAAAACAAGAGACTCAGTACTTC	CASSQDGAKQETQYF
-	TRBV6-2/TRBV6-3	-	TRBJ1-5	TGTACCAGCAGCGGGGTCGGGAATCAGCCCCAGCATTTT	CTSSGVGNQPQHF